One sample yielded the 22 T cell receptor beta chains listed below, sequenced in a study of control samples from healthy donors and cancer patients. Libraries were prepared by immunoSEQ multiplex PCR; TCRdb keeps only in-frame clonotypes and omits some of them. The data show approximately 170,000 clones, about 94% seen once. Sequenced: blood. These receptor sequences come from a woman in her twenties or thirties in good health.

The chain recombines TRBV5-1 with TRBJ2-7, with a possible D match to TRBD2 (7 bases). V was cut by 4 bases and J by 2 bases, with 16 bases left in between. This CDR3 is 15 amino acids long. Germline V gene sequence: CDR1 SGHRS, CDR2 YFSETQ. As DNA, the CDR3 is TGCGCCAGCAGCCCCCCGGGGGGCTACCCCTACGAGCAGTACTTC. It codes for CASSPPGGYPYEQYF.

This clone appeared once. The chain carries TRBV27 and TRBJ1-2, with D unclear. Trimming took off 6 bases at V and 4 bases at J, with 9 bases between the two ends. From germline, CDR1 is MNHEY and CDR2 SMNVEV (reference sequence). This CDR3 spans 12 amino acids. DNA of the CDR3: TGTGCCAGCAGGGGGATTACCTATGGCTACACCTTC. It translates to CASRGITYGYTF.

This clone has only a few counts. The rearrangement uses TRBV5-6 and TRBJ1-4; possibly TRBD1 for D (5 bases). Germline V gives CDR1 SGHDT, CDR2 YYEEEE. This CDR3 comprises 14 residues. V lost 0 bases and J lost 4, with 7 bases in between. The CDR3 DNA reads as TGTGCCAGCAGCTTGGCAGGGCTTAATGAAAAACTGTTTTTT. Protein sequence: CASSLAGLNEKLFF.

J is TRBJ2-2 and V is TRBV9; D is undetermined. V was pared by 1 base and J by 6 bases, with 1 base between. The V gene's germline CDR1 is SGDLS and CDR2 YYNGEE. The CDR3 contains 11 residues. The chain's CDR3 is CASSVSGELFF. CDR3 DNA sequence: TGTGCCAGCAGCGTATCCGGGGAGCTGTTTTTT.

The chain couples TRBV28 to TRBJ1-2, with a tentative D call TRBD1 (6 bases). The CDR3 spans 13 residues. CDR1 is MDHEN and CDR2 is SYDVKM in the germline V gene. The CDR3 nucleotides are TGTGGGACTGGGGGCAGGGCCTACTATGGCTACACCTTC. Its protein product is CGTGGRAYYGYTF.

V gene TRBV4-2 combines with J gene TRBJ1-3; possibly TRBD1 for D (6 bases). Trimming stripped 4 bases from V and 4 bases from J, with 17 bases between. CDR3 size: 16 residues. Germline V gene data show CDR1 as LGHNA and CDR2 as YNFKEQ. The CDR3 protein is CASSPPPGTMGNTIYF. As DNA, the CDR3 is TGTGCCAGCAGCCCGCCCCCGGGGACAATGGGAAACACCATATATTTT.

V gene TRBV11-2 combines with J gene TRBJ2-3, with TRBD1 matching over 9 bases. The CDR3 is 16 residues long. Unmatched junction bases numbered 11, after V lost 6 bases and J lost 4 bases. The germline V gene encodes CDR1 SGHAT and CDR2 FQNNGV. The CDR3 sequence is CASSRGQGQGSDTQYF. CDR3 in DNA: TGTGCCAGCAGTCGCGGACAGGGGCAGGGTTCAGATACGCAGTATTTT.

This chain connects TRBV4-2 to TRBJ2-7, with 7 bases matching TRBD1. After removal of 2 bases from V and 5 bases from J, the junction contained 6 bases not matched to a gene. The CDR3 has 14 residues. Germline V gene lookup returns CDR1 LGHNA and CDR2 YNFKEQ. The CDR3 reads CASSQRTGSDEQYF. Written as DNA, the CDR3 is TGTGCCAGCAGCCAAAGGACAGGCAGCGACGAGCAGTACTTC.

This clone was observed once. The rearrangement uses TRBV10-3 and TRBJ1-2; TRBD1 matches 10 bases. Germline loops: CDR1 ENHRY, CDR2 SYGVKD. With V trimmed by 4 bases and J by 6 bases, 14 bases remained unmatched. The CDR3 is 17 amino acids. The CDR3 is CAISGQGAIMLGDGYTF. Here the CDR3 DNA reads TGTGCCATCAGTGGACAGGGGGCGATTATGCTTGGGGATGGCTACACCTTC.

This clone has only one observation. This chain uses TRBV18 with TRBJ1-4; 12 bases agree with TRBD1. From germline, CDR1 is KGHSH and CDR2 LQKENI. V lost 4 bases, J lost 0 bases, and 9 bases stayed unmatched. CDR3 length: 19 amino acids. CDR3 DNA: TGTGCCAGCTCACAGAATCCGGGACAGGGGGCCTCAACTAATGAAAAACTGTTTTTT. Its translation: CASSQNPGQGASTNEKLFF.

This clone was seen a handful of times. J is TRBJ2-7 and V is TRBV6-5; TRBD2 is a possible D gene (6 bases). The ends were cut back, 5 bases at V and 5 bases at J, with 13 bases in the middle. The CDR3 length is 13 residues. The V gene's germline CDR1 is MNHEY and CDR2 SVGAGI. The CDR3 loop is CASSKLATNEQYF. The CDR3 region has the DNA TGTGCCAGCAGTAAACTAGCTACTAACGAGCAGTACTTC.

This clone was seen a few times. V gene TRBV2 combines with J gene TRBJ2-7; TRBD1 might be the D (6 bases). CDR1 is SNHLY and CDR2 is FYNNEI in the germline V gene. CDR3 length: 11 residues. Trimming removed 7 bases from V and 9 bases from J, with 13 bases in between. CDR3 sequence reads: CASNRESVQYF. In DNA, the CDR3 is TGTGCCAGCAACAGGGAGTCTGTGCAGTACTTC.

The gene calls are TRBV2 and TRBJ1-2, with 7 bases fitting TRBD1. Germline V lookup: CDR1 SNHLY, CDR2 FYNNEI. V lost 5 bases to trimming and J lost 6 bases; unmatched junction nucleotides: 6. The CDR3 length is 13 residues. The CDR3 here is CASSRDRVDGYTF. CDR3 coding DNA: TGTGCCAGCAGTCGAGACAGGGTCGATGGCTACACCTTC.

This rearrangement joins TRBV6-5 to TRBJ2-2, with 7 bases that match TRBD2. The CDR3 covers 15 residues. Germline loops: CDR1 MNHEY, CDR2 SVGAGI. Trimming removed 7 bases from V and 2 bases from J; junction bases left unmatched: 7. CDR3 nucleotide sequence: TGTGCCAGCACTACCCTAGCGGATAACACCGGGGAGCTGTTTTTT. It yields the protein CASTTLADNTGELFF.

This clone was seen a single time. This chain joins TRBV9 and TRBJ1-3; the D gene is possibly TRBD1 (5 bases). CDR1 SGDLS and CDR2 YYNGEE come from the germline V gene. Trimming removed 4 bases from V and 4 bases from J, with 12 bases in between. The CDR3 has 14 residues. This chain's CDR3 is CASSLRDPGNTIYF. The CDR3 nucleotides read TGTGCCAGCAGCCTCAGGGACCCGGGAAACACCATATATTTT.

The chain carries TRBV30 and TRBJ2-5, with 7 bases that match TRBD1. The ends lost 2 bases at V and 14 bases at J; junction bases unmatched: 14. This CDR3 spans 13 amino acids. CDR1 and CDR2 from the germline V gene are GTSNPN and SVGIG (reference sequence). This CDR3 is CAWSRVQGDTSYF. CDR3 bases: TGTGCCTGGAGTAGGGTTCAGGGGGACACCAGCTACTTC.

The chain recombines TRBV23-1 with TRBJ1-5; D gene unclear. TRBV23-1 is an open reading frame whose function is uncertain. CDR3 size: 13 residues. The V gene lost 4 bases and the J gene lost 6 bases, with 10 bases spanning the gap. The CDR3 nucleotides are TGCGCCAGCAGTCTAAGGGATGTTCAGCCCCAGCATTTT. It codes for CASSLRDVQPQHF.

This chain uses TRBV28 with TRBJ2-2; D unresolved. CDR3 length: 11 residues. The ends were cut back, 3 bases at V and 7 bases at J, with 3 bases in the middle. Germline values: CDR1 MDHEN, CDR2 SYDVKM. The CDR3 nucleotides are TGTGCCAGCAGTTTCCACGGGGAGCTGTTTTTT. It codes for CASSFHGELFF. Looking up the rest from reference TRBV28 and TRBJ2-2 gives the full variable domain: DVKVTQSSRYLVKRTGEKVFLECVQDMDHENMFWYRQDPGLGLRLIYFSYDVKMKEKGDIPEGYSVSREKKERFSLILESASTNQTSMYLCASSFHGELFFGEGSRLTVL.

This clone was observed once. V is TRBV18 and J is TRBJ1-5, with D tentatively TRBD1 (5 bases). This CDR3 is 14 amino acids long. CDR1 is KGHSH, CDR2 LQKENI, per germline. Trimming removed 4 bases from V and 2 bases from J, with 9 bases in between. CDR3 DNA: TGTGCCAGCTCACAGGGGCAGGGCAATCAGCCCCAGCATTTT. It translates to CASSQGQGNQPQHF.

The chain couples TRBV6-2 or TRBV6-3 to TRBJ2-7; 11 positions agree with TRBD2. V lost 0 bases, J lost 0 bases, and 1 base stayed unmatched. Looked up from germline, CDR1 is MNHEY and CDR2 is SVGEGT. This CDR3 region has 16 residues. CDR3 sequence: CASSYSGTSGSYEQYF. The CDR3 DNA is TGTGCCAGCAGTTACTCGGGGACTAGCGGCTCCTACGAGCAGTACTTC.

This clone came up once. The J gene is TRBJ2-1, the V gene TRBV7-9, with 7 bases that match TRBD1. V shed 5 bases, J shed 6 bases, and the junction held 4 bases outside the gene matches. The CDR3 contains 13 residues. Germline-derived CDR1 and CDR2 are SEHNR and FQNEAQ (reference sequence). CDR3 region: CASSERGLNEQFF. The CDR3 nucleotides are TGTGCCAGCAGCGAAAGGGGGCTCAATGAGCAGTTCTTC.

The genes are TRBV14 and TRBJ2-5; TRBD1 or TRBD2 may be the D gene (5 bases each). The CDR3 spans 14 residues. Germline V gives CDR1 SGHDN, CDR2 FVKESK. V was clipped by 4 bases and J by 9 bases, with 18 bases between them. CDR3 amino acids: CASSPGTLLNAQYF. Written as DNA, the CDR3 is TGTGCCAGCAGCCCTGGGACCCTCCTCAACGCCCAGTACTTC. Using reference TRBV14 and TRBJ2-5 for the parts outside the CDR3, the full variable domain is EAGVTQFPSHSVIEKGQTVTLRCDPISGHDNLYWYRRVMGKEIKFLLHFVKESKQDESGMPNNRFLAERTGGTYSTLKVQPAELEDSGVYFCASSPGTLLNAQYFGPGTRLLVL.